This TCR beta chain was identified during a study of CD8 T cells in Susac syndrome. CD8+ and CD4+ T cells from blood underwent TCR beta sequencing. TEMRA cells were enriched by FACS, and CD4+ and CD8+ T cells were negatively isolated. 0.5 to 1 ug RNA was reverse transcribed with random hexamers. Across 54 Vbeta and 13 Jbeta, immunoSEQ multiplex PCR amplified TCR beta CDR3. One entry per CDR3 protein results from TCRdb running MiXCR on the immunoSEQ multiplex PCR reads. The data contain 150,000 to 200,000 distinct CDR3 sequences, 92% of them singletons. Sequences were obtained from CD4+ T cells from PBMCs. This sequence was found in a human donor in good health.

The DNA of the CDR3 is TGCGCCAGCAGTGACACTCCGGGACAGGGGACCGGGGAGCTGTTTTTT. As protein: CASSDTPGQGTGELFF. The chain is built from TRBV10-2 and TRBJ2-2, with TRBD1 identical over 10 bases. The CDR3 extends over 16 amino acids. CDR1 and CDR2 (germline): WSHSY, SAAADI. V dropped 3 bases and J dropped 5; count of bases not matched to a gene: 6.